Given below is one T cell receptor beta chain in context. The antigen remains unidentified. The data are from a study of a mutant IDH1 vaccine in newly diagnosed glioma. On the study more broadly: The treated group averaged roughly 40 years old and was roughly 62% male, approximately 38% female. Most patients had radiochemotherapy with temozolomide before enrollment; others had one alone. Study results and caveats: Pseudoprogression apparently tracked independently of changes in top peripheral T cell clonotypes.

Trimming shortened V by 1 base and J by 6 bases, and 6 bases separated the two germline ends. Germline CDR1 is SGHTA and CDR2 is FQGNSA. The CDR3 spans 13 residues. The assay was immunoSEQ multiplex PCR, and TCRdb's table has in-frame clones only and misses some. This sample has 30,000 or so clones; roughly four fifths occur once, and the top ten carry roughly a fifth. Time point in this sample: baseline, week 1 (first vaccination visit). Treatment noted: pre-vaccination baseline after standard-of-care therapy. Sequences were derived from PBMCs, sampled from a glioma patient treated with radiotherapy, temozolomide or both. This TCR was recovered from a man aged 25 to 40 with glioma. This chain connects TRBV7-2 to TRBJ1-4; D gene ambiguous. The CDR3 region has the DNA TGTGCCAGCAGCTTAGGACGATATGAAAAACTGTTTTTT. Residues: CASSLGRYEKLFF.